What follows are 19 T cell receptor beta chains derived from one specimen sequenced in a study of siplizumab effects on memory and regulatory T cells. Profiled with immunoSEQ multiplex PCR; TCRdb holds only in-frame clones, not every one. In the table there are around 94,000 clones, more than 85% of which are singletons. The sample was CD4+ T cells sorted from blood. Receptor source: a human donor in good health.

The chain links TRBV11-2 to TRBJ1-4; the D gene is possibly TRBD1 (5 bases). The germline gives CDR1 SGHAT, CDR2 FQNNGV. The V end was cut by 6 bases, the J end by 4 bases, with 15 bases between. CDR3 size: 15 residues. The CDR3: CASRNRGGFNEKLFF. The DNA of the CDR3 is TGTGCCAGCAGGAATCGCGGGGGGTTTAATGAAAAACTGTTTTTT.

This sequence joins TRBV7-8 and TRBJ2-3, with D possibly being TRBD2 (5 bases). The CDR3 is made up of 14 amino acids. The germline CDR1 and CDR2 sequences are SGHVS and FQNEAQ. Between the trimmed V and J ends, which lost 6 bases and 7 bases, there was a span of 17 bases. CDR3 nucleotides: TGTGCCAGCAGTCAGATGAGGACTCCCAATACGCAGTATTTT. It is translated as CASSQMRTPNTQYF.

The chain combines TRBV2 with TRBJ1-1, with D unclear. This CDR3 is 13 amino acids long. Trimming cost V 5 bases and J 3 bases, with 10 bases left between them. Germline V gene sequence: CDR1 SNHLY, CDR2 FYNNEI. The CDR3 reads CASSLQLYTEAFF. The DNA for the CDR3 is TGTGCCAGCAGTTTACAGCTGTACACTGAAGCTTTCTTT.

The V call is TRBV2, the J call TRBJ1-1; D ambiguous. V lost 6 bases and J lost 4, with 15 bases in between. This CDR3 has 14 residues. CDR1 is SNHLY and CDR2 is FYNNEI in the germline V gene. DNA for the CDR3: TGTGCCAGCAGCCCGGGCTCTACCGGCACTGAAGCTTTCTTT. Its protein product is CASSPGSTGTEAFF.

This CDR3 is CASSPNTDTQYF. The CDR3 DNA follows: TGTGCCAGCAGCCCAAACACAGATACGCAGTATTTT. The V gene is TRBV11-1, the J gene TRBJ2-3; D gene uncertain. This CDR3 comprises 12 residues. Germline V CDR1 and CDR2: SGHAT, FQDESV (reference sequence). Trimming cost V 5 bases and J 2 bases, with 5 bases left between them.

The chain uses TRBV27 and TRBJ2-3; D is unresolved. Looked up from germline, CDR1 is MNHEY and CDR2 is SMNVEV (reference sequence). CDR3 length: 13 amino acids. V lost 3 bases and J lost 5, with 9 bases in between. CDR3 sequence reads: CASSFAGGDTQYF. CDR3 in DNA: TGTGCCAGCAGTTTTGCAGGCGGAGATACGCAGTATTTT.

V gene TRBV5-1 combines with J gene TRBJ1-1, with 9 bases identical to TRBD1. The V and J ends lost 3 bases and 0 bases, in that order; junction bases with no gene match: 3. Looked up from germline, CDR1 is SGHRS and CDR2 is YFSETQ. This CDR3 comprises 15 residues. CDR3 protein: CASSSWTGVNTEAFF. The CDR3 region has the DNA TGCGCCAGCAGCTCTTGGACAGGGGTGAACACTGAAGCTTTCTTT.

The chain uses TRBV6-1 and TRBJ1-3; D is undetermined. The CDR3 is 15 residues long. The V and J ends lost 7 bases and 0 bases respectively, with 13 bases between them. CDR1 is MNHNS, CDR2 SASEGT, per germline. The CDR3 protein is CASNPKGSSGNTIYF. The CDR3 nucleotides read TGTGCCAGCAACCCAAAGGGTAGCTCTGGAAACACCATATATTTT.

The table lists this clone with a count of one. The chain carries TRBV6-1 and TRBJ2-3, with 11 bases that match TRBD1. The CDR3 sequence is 14 residues long. Germline trimming cut 6 bases from V and 6 bases from J; bases unmatched to any gene: 5. Per the germline V gene, CDR1 is MNHNS and CDR2 is SASEGT. The CDR3 nucleotides read TGTGCCAGCAGCTGGACAGGGGGCTGGGATACGCAGTATTTT. Its translation is CASSWTGGWDTQYF.

The V call is TRBV7-9, the J call TRBJ2-6; 9 bases are a match to TRBD1. V lost 3 bases to trimming and J lost 10 bases; unmatched junction nucleotides: 1. This CDR3 contains 13 residues. Germline V gene lookup returns CDR1 SEHNR and CDR2 FQNEAQ (reference sequence). The CDR3 loop reads CASSFGTGNVLTF. The CDR3 DNA reads TGTGCCAGCAGCTTCGGGACAGGGAACGTCCTGACTTTC.

The rearrangement uses TRBV5-1 and TRBJ2-3; TRBD2 matches at 11 bases. CDR3 length: 18 amino acids. V lost 0 bases, J lost 2 bases, and 8 bases stayed unmatched. Germline V gene sequence: CDR1 SGHRS, CDR2 YFSETQ. CDR3 bases: TGCGCCAGCAGCTTGGAGCGGCAGACTAGCGGGATCACAGATACGCAGTATTTT. Translated, it gives CASSLERQTSGITDTQYF.

This clone was observed once. The genes are TRBV11-3 and TRBJ2-5; possible D gene TRBD1, 6 bases. CDR3 size: 14 residues. V was shortened by 5 bases and J by 7 bases, with 17 bases between the two germline ends. The germline V gene has CDR1 SGHNT and CDR2 YENEEA. The CDR3 loop is CASSPGQSPGTQYF. The CDR3 nucleotides read TGTGCCAGCAGCCCCGGACAGTCCCCCGGGACCCAGTACTTC.

V is TRBV7-2 and J is TRBJ2-1; D perhaps matches TRBD1 (8 bases). V was shortened by 5 bases and J by 4 bases, with 24 bases between the two germline ends. Per the germline V gene, CDR1 is SGHTA and CDR2 is FQGNSA. The CDR3 has 18 residues. The CDR3 region has the DNA TGTGCCAGCAGCCGACAGGGGTTAGTGGGACTAACTTACAATGAGCAGTTCTTC. It encodes CASSRQGLVGLTYNEQFF. Full variable domain (missing parts from reference TRBV7-2 and TRBJ2-1): GAGVSQSPSNKVTEKGKDVELRCDPISGHTALYWYRQSLGQGLEFLIYFQGNSAPDKSGLPSDRFSAERTGGSVSTLTIQRTQQEDSAVYLCASSRQGLVGLTYNEQFFGPGTRLTVL.

This chain connects TRBV7-8 to TRBJ1-3; a possible D gene is TRBD1 (5 bases). The CDR3 runs to 15 residues. Germline V gene sequence: CDR1 SGHVS, CDR2 FQNEAQ. V shed 1 base and J shed 2 bases, with 9 bases lying between them. The CDR3 loop reads CASSLVRVPGNTIYF. In DNA, the CDR3 is TGTGCCAGCAGCTTAGTCAGGGTTCCTGGAAACACCATATATTTT.

This clone has just one count. The V and J genes are TRBV12-5 and TRBJ2-4, with D possibly matching TRBD2 (5 bases). The CDR3 is 12 residues long. V gave up 3 bases and J gave up 8 bases, with 8 bases separating them. Per germline, CDR1 LGHNT and CDR2 FRNRAP. Here the CDR3 reads CASGLTRDIQYF. Here the CDR3 DNA reads TGTGCTAGTGGTTTAACGAGGGACATTCAGTACTTC.

The chain couples TRBV28 to TRBJ1-1; D remains unclear. This CDR3 is 16 amino acids long. Germline V gene data show CDR1 as MDHEN and CDR2 as SYDVKM. V gave up 6 bases and J gave up 3 bases, with 20 bases separating them. Here the CDR3 reads CASRTRRVLVDTEAFF. In DNA, the CDR3 is TGTGCCAGCAGGACAAGAAGGGTATTGGTCGACACTGAAGCTTTCTTT.

Only one count was recorded for this clone. The gene calls are TRBV5-4 and TRBJ1-2; D ambiguous. The V gene's germline CDR1 is SGHNT and CDR2 YYREEE (reference sequence). The ends were cut back, 1 base at V and 2 bases at J, with 6 bases in the middle. This CDR3 has 13 amino acids. CDR3 region: CASSLSHNYGYTF. DNA of the CDR3: TGTGCCAGCAGCTTGAGCCACAACTATGGCTACACCTTC.

The CDR3 DNA follows: TGTGCCAGCAGCGCAGGGGTTGGTAGTCCAGATACGCAGTATTTT. Its protein product is CASSAGVGSPDTQYF. The chain has TRBV9 and TRBJ2-3; possibly TRBD1 for D (6 bases). Germline V CDR1 and CDR2: SGDLS, YYNGEE. Trimming shortened V by 3 bases and J by 4 bases, and 15 bases separated the two germline ends. This CDR3 is built from 15 residues. The variable domain in full, completed from reference TRBV9 and TRBJ2-3, reads DSGVTQTPKHLITATGQRVTLRCSPRSGDLSVYWYQQSLDQGLQFLIQYYNGEERAKGNILERFSAQQFPDLHSELNLSSLELGDSALYFCASSAGVGSPDTQYFGPGTRLTVL.

V and J are TRBV7-9 and TRBJ2-6, with D unclear. Looked up from germline, CDR1 is SEHNR and CDR2 is FQNEAQ (reference sequence). The CDR3 consists of 14 residues. V lost 8 bases and J lost 1, with 9 bases in between. Written as DNA, the CDR3 is TGTGCCAGCCTTGCAAATTCTGGGGCCAACGTCCTGACTTTC. Translated: CASLANSGANVLTF. Variable domain in full (rest from reference TRBV7-9 and TRBJ2-6): DTGVSQNPRHKITKRGQNVTFRCDPISEHNRLYWYRQTLGQGPEFLTYFQNEAQLEKSRLLSDRFSAERPKGSFSTLEIQRTEQGDSAMYLCASLANSGANVLTFGAGSRLTVL.